Presented here are 9 T cell receptor beta chains from one specimen sequenced in a study of T cell repertoires in cytomegalovirus infection. Their specific antigens are unknown. TCRdb reprocessed the reads via MiXCR and lists one record per CDR3 protein. The repertoire consists of roughly 920,000 distinct CDR3 sequences, with around 29% occurring once and the leading ten covering about an eighth. Sequenced material: cultured CD8+ T cells from PBMCs, taken from culture after CMV antigen stimulation. Receptor source: a human donor in good health (CMV status not recorded). Some clones in this sample may be carry-over from other donors' samples.

This clonotype was seen a handful of times. The chain employs TRBV20-1 and TRBJ1-1; no firm D call. V shed 3 bases and J shed 1 base, with 9 bases lying between them. Per the germline V gene, CDR1 is DFQATT and CDR2 is SNEGSKA (reference sequence). The CDR3 length is 13 residues. CDR3 DNA sequence: TGCAGTGCTAGGCCCCGCGGGAACACTGAAGCTTTCTTT. Protein: CSARPRGNTEAFF.

This sequence joins TRBV7-9 and TRBJ2-7, with 9 positions matching TRBD1. The CDR3 sequence is 16 residues long. Germline V lookup: CDR1 SEHNR, CDR2 FQNEAQ (reference sequence). V was clipped by 5 bases and J by 3 bases; unmatched bases: 11. CDR3 bases: TGTGCCAGCAGCCAACAGGGGGCCCGCCTGATCTACGAGCAGTACTTC. Translated: CASSQQGARLIYEQYF.

This clonotype has only a few counts. The rearrangement joins TRBV12-3 or TRBV12-4 to TRBJ1-1; D is possibly TRBD1 (5 bases). Trimming shortened V by 6 bases and J by 2 bases, and 16 bases separated the two germline ends. CDR3 length: 15 residues. The CDR3 here is CASSPYRDVNTEAFF. CDR3 in DNA: TGTGCCAGCAGCCCCTACCGGGACGTTAACACTGAAGCTTTCTTT.

Ten or more counts support this clonotype. The chain employs TRBV12-3 or TRBV12-4 and TRBJ2-1, with D perhaps being TRBD1 or TRBD2 (5 bases each). The CDR3 is made up of 11 amino acids. V lost 6 bases and J lost 10, with 10 bases in between. This CDR3 reads CASSTGTEQFF. In DNA form, the CDR3 reads TGTGCCAGCAGCACCGGGACCGAGCAGTTCTTC.

At least ten counts were recorded for this clonotype. The genes are TRBV7-2 and TRBJ1-1, with D possibly being TRBD1 (5 bases). The CDR3 is 14 residues long. Looked up from germline, CDR1 is SGHTA and CDR2 is FQGNSA. Trimming removed 4 bases from V and 9 bases from J, with 18 bases in between. The CDR3 nucleotides are TGTGCCAGCAGCTCCAGGGACCGTCAGCCACAAGCTTTCTTT. Translated: CASSSRDRQPQAFF.

The V and J genes are TRBV7-6 and TRBJ1-3; a possible D gene is TRBD1 (5 bases). Germline-derived CDR1 and CDR2 are SGHVS and FNYEAQ. The length of the CDR3 is 17 residues. V gave up 4 bases and J gave up 0 bases, with 16 bases separating them. The CDR3 loop is CASSWGGVGVSGNTIYF. CDR3 nucleotide sequence: TGTGCCAGCAGCTGGGGGGGGGTTGGAGTCTCTGGAAACACCATATATTTT.

The chain recombines TRBV7-6 with TRBJ1-1; no clear D. This CDR3 is 15 amino acids long. V lost 1 base and J 1 base, leaving 10 bases between the germline ends. Germline CDR1 is SGHVS and CDR2 is FNYEAQ. As DNA, the CDR3 is TGTGCCAGCAGCTTAGTGCGGGGAAAGAACACTGAAGCTTTCTTT. Protein: CASSLVRGKNTEAFF.

The chain recombines TRBV7-9 with TRBJ1-5; D is undetermined. V was shortened by 5 bases and J by 5 bases, with 10 bases between the two germline ends. In germline, CDR1 is SEHNR, CDR2 FQNEAQ (reference sequence). The CDR3 runs 13 residues. CDR3 amino acids: CASSAKWDQPQHF. CDR3 coding DNA: TGTGCCAGCAGCGCGAAGTGGGATCAGCCCCAGCATTTT.

The chain couples TRBV9 to TRBJ1-1; unclear D gene. The CDR3 sequence is 13 residues long. Germline V gene data show CDR1 as SGDLS and CDR2 as YYNGEE. Between the trimmed V and J ends, which lost 0 bases and 7 bases, there was a span of 10 bases. Here the CDR3 reads CASSVGGVGEAFF. CDR3 nucleotide sequence: TGTGCCAGCAGCGTAGGGGGTGTCGGTGAAGCTTTCTTT. Using reference TRBV9 and TRBJ1-1 for the parts outside the CDR3, the full variable domain is DSGVTQTPKHLITATGQRVTLRCSPRSGDLSVYWYQQSLDQGLQFLIQYYNGEERAKGNILERFSAQQFPDLHSELNLSSLELGDSALYFCASSVGGVGEAFFGQGTRLTVV.